Listed here are 3 T cell receptor beta chains from one sample, sequenced in a study. TCRdb ran MiXCR on the 5' RACE reads and lists one entry per CDR3 protein. The repertoire holds approximately 8,900 distinct CDR3 sequences, with around a quarter as singletons. The sample consisted of naive CD4+ T cells sorted from a lymph node. Subset reported: naive CD4+ T cells, CD4+CD45RA+CD25-. These receptors came from a female donor with breast cancer.

The V gene is TRBV7-6, the J gene TRBJ2-1; 7 positions agree with TRBD2. Germline values: CDR1 SGHVS, CDR2 FNYEAQ. With V trimmed by 5 bases and J by 6 bases, 7 bases remained unmatched. This CDR3 has 14 residues. The CDR3 bases are TGTGCCAGCAGCGAGGCTAGCGGACGCAATGAGCAGTTCTTC. It yields the protein CASSEASGRNEQFF.

The chain joins TRBV2 to TRBJ2-3, with TRBD1 matching over 9 bases. V lost 4 bases to trimming and J lost 3 bases; unmatched junction nucleotides: 2. The CDR3 is 14 residues long. Germline V CDR1 and CDR2: SNHLY, FYNNEI. Written as DNA, the CDR3 is TGTGCCAGCAGTGGACAGGGGGGGACAGATACGCAGTATTTT. Its translation: CASSGQGGTDTQYF.

This clonotype was counted a few times. The rearrangement uses TRBV11-2 and TRBJ2-7; 11 nucleotides match TRBD1. After removal of 3 bases from V and 5 bases from J, the junction contained 6 bases not matched to a gene. The germline CDR1 and CDR2 sequences are SGHAT and FQNNGV. The CDR3 contains 15 residues. The CDR3 is CASSFSGQGAHEQYF. CDR3 in DNA: TGTGCCAGCAGCTTCTCCGGACAGGGGGCTCACGAGCAGTACTTC.